This T cell receptor (beta chain) comes out of a study of OX40 agonist ivuxolimab in advanced cancers. Turning to the study itself: Patients were under 90% male with ages roughly 23 to 85, mean 60.

Points on this clone: Its specificity is not known.

Germline assignment: CDR1 LNHDA and CDR2 SQIVND (reference sequence). The J segment lost 1 base and the V segment lost 5 bases, leaving 3 bases of the junction unmatched. The CDR3 spans 16 residues. This table comes from immunoSEQ multiplex PCR, and its TCRdb copy is limited to in-frame clones, with some not included. The repertoire has roughly 48,000 clones, about 79% of them found once; the top ten carry roughly 7.9%. Points from the study as a whole: The average count of expanded clones was higher among CD8+ T cells than among CD4+.

The sequence derives from an adult with an advanced solid tumor such as melanoma, head and neck, liver or kidney cancer. V usage is TRBV19 and J usage is TRBJ2-3, with 13 bases matching TRBD2. The specimen was CD4+ or CD8+ T cells sorted from blood, collected in a trial of the OX40 agonist ivuxolimab. The CDR3 nucleotides read TGTGCCAGTAGTGAAGGGACTAGCGGGGGCACAGATACGCAGTATTTT. Translating it yields CASSEGTSGGTDTQYF. Combining the CDR3 with reference TRBV19 and TRBJ2-3 gives the whole variable domain DGGITQSPKYLFRKEGQNVTLSCEQNLNHDAMYWYRQDPGQGLRLIYYSQIVNDFQKGDIAEGYSVSREKKESFPLTVTSAQKNPTAFYLCASSEGTSGGTDTQYFGPGTRLTVL.